This entry features one T cell receptor beta chain sequence. The antigen this receptor binds is unknown. Base qualities are not provided; no much larger clone lies one nucleotide away. These data come from a study of PD-1 blockade in classical Hodgkin lymphoma (TCRdb year 2020). Broadly, across the study: Nivolumab dosing was 3 mg/kg intravenously every 2 weeks, continuing until either disease progression or unacceptable toxicity. The study used TCR beta sequencing and CyTOF to define a peripheral blood immune signature of response to PD-1 blockade in classical Hodgkin lymphoma. General findings and caveats noted by the study authors: Baseline TCR diversity was reported to be lower in newly diagnosed patients than in healthy donors and to be lower still in relapsed/refractory patients. By C4D1, a significant rise was seen in CD4+ TCR diversity but not in CD8+ TCR diversity (p=0.0027 vs p=0.16), and the rise was most apparent among complete responders (p=0.02). Lower diversity was seen in patients whose nivolumab began less than 1 year after ASCT, and these patients were left out of later analyses so that immune reconstitution would not confound the results. The study was limited to a single clinical trial cohort, and causes of repertoire differences, possibly disease activity or prior therapy, remained undefined. Trial patients with a complete response had baseline diversity similar to that of newly diagnosed patients, while partial responders and progressors had significantly lower diversity.

CDR3 length: 17 amino acids, cysteine to phenylalanine. Only CDR3 DNA is held: 51 bases, read in frame from base 1. From the germline V gene, CDR1 is SGHRS and CDR2 is YFSETQ. Compared with germline, V lacks 3 bases and J lacks 6 bases; bases without a gene match: 8. The time point label, read with the paper, signifies: cycle 4 day 1 (C4D1), after 6 weeks of nivolumab. Every trial patient had relapsed after autologous stem cell transplantation, and cohorts A, B and C differed in prior brentuximab vedotin exposure. The trial cohort was composed of approximately 56 patients with relapsed/refractory classical Hodgkin lymphoma, for whom complete response, partial response or progressive disease was recorded as best overall response. Trial patients were treated with single-agent nivolumab in the multi-cohort phase II CheckMate 205 trial. An independent review committee assessed best overall response by applying the 2007 International Working Group response criteria. Trial PBMCs were collected immediately before nivolumab initiation (C1D1) and during therapy at cycle 2 day 1 and cycle 4 day 1. After peripheral blood was drawn into 8 mL Vacutainer Cell Preparation Tubes, PBMCs were isolated by centrifugation and then cryopreserved.

The Qiagen DNeasy kit was used to extract genomic DNA both from unsorted PBMCs and from the negatively selected CD4+ and CD8+ fractions. TCR beta CDR3 regions were amplified by immunoSEQ multiplex PCR using primers annealing to V and J segments. A synthetic immune receptor repertoire was used to minimize amplification bias, and any remaining bias was removed computationally after sequencing. As for the authors' bioinformatics: Repertoire diversity was quantified as the Shannon entropy index using custom Python scripts. Unsorted, CD4+ and CD8+ repertoires were analyzed separately, except for combined analyses in which CD4+ and CD8+ sequences were merged in silico. Clonal expansion was defined as a frequency increase of at least 2-fold after treatment compared with C1D1, and clones undetected at baseline were assigned a pseudocount of 0.5. Clones with 0 or 1 copy at C1D1 were classified as singleton clones, and clones with 2 or more copies were classified as non-singleton clones. Clones expanded in unsorted samples were annotated as CD4+, CD8+ or unknown by matching protein sequences in sorted samples from the same patient. Wilcoxon tests on paired samples were used to test changes in diversity from C1D1 to C4D1. TCRdb limited this immuneACCESS table to in-frame rearrangements with V and J called. A share of clones is missing; checked studies link under half to unresolved V genes, and the rest is unexplained. Clonal size and the V and J genes are those of that table, whereas D and trimming came from the DNA. The sample yields 20,000 to 25,000 clones; 81% were counted once. The ten top clones hold approximately 23% of the sample.

The sequence is built from TRBV5-1 and TRBJ2-1, with 14 central nucleotides matching TRBD2. The specimen comprised peripheral blood mononuclear cells (PBMCs), sampled before the fourth cycle of nivolumab. This TCR was sampled from a human donor with classical Hodgkin lymphoma. The sequenced DNA is TGCGCCAGCAGCTCCGGACTAGCGGGAGGATCGGTCAATGAGCAGTTCTTC. Its protein is CASSSGLAGGSVNEQFF.